These T cell receptor beta chains were read from a single sample in a study of CD8+CD57+ T cells in acquired aplastic anemia. TCRdb recomputed calls from the reads with MiXCR, one row per CDR3 protein. Among around 400,000 distinct CDR3 sequences listed, roughly 68% were seen once. Input material: sorted CD4+, CD8+, or CD8+CD57+ T cells (not recorded which) from PBMCs. Receptor source: a human donor in good health, serving as a control. Both conserved end residues are part of each CDR3. D genes are given only for firm matches. The size field is filled for only some rows; it gives once, few, many or a size class.

J,size,V,D,DNA,CDR3
TRBJ1-5,few,TRBV6-5,NA,TGTGCCAGTAGTCCCCGGGGGACGGGGGGTCAGCCCCAGCATTTT,CASSPRGTGGQPQHF
TRBJ2-1,NA,TRBV7-2,NA,TGTGCCAACAGCTTAGGCCTAGGCGATCACAATGAGCAGTTCTTC,CANSLGLGDHNEQFF
TRBJ2-1,few,TRBV5-1,TRBD2,TGCGCCAGCAGCTTGAGAACTAGCGGGATATACAATGAGCAGTTCTTC,CASSLRTSGIYNEQFF
TRBJ2-7,few,TRBV10-3,TRBD1,TGTGCCATCAGTGTCTCGGGACAGGGCGGGACCGGGGAGCAGTACTTC,CAISVSGQGGTGEQYF
TRBJ2-5,once,TRBV15,TRBD2,TGTGCCACCAGCAGTGCTAGAGTAGCGGGGGGGCGGGAGGAGACCCAGTACTTC,CATSSARVAGGREETQYF
TRBJ2-2,many,TRBV20-1,NA,TGCAGTGCTAGAGATTTTCGGGGAGGTGTAGCCGGGGAGCTGTTTTTT,CSARDFRGGVAGELFF
TRBJ2-1,NA,TRBV11-2,NA,TGCGCCAGCAGCCAAGGGGGGGGGGGCAATGAGCAGTTCTTC,CASSQGGGGNEQFF
TRBJ1-5,NA,TRBV6-5,NA,TGTGCCATCGGCGATTCGGGCCCGGGGCGGGGTCTCAATCAGCCCCAGCATTTT,CAIGDSGPGRGLNQPQHF
TRBJ1-6,NA,TRBV7-2,TRBD1,TGTGCCAGCAGCTTGGACGGACAGGGGAATTCACCCCTCCACTTT,CASSLDGQGNSPLHF
TRBJ2-3,NA,TRBV5-1,TRBD1,TGCGCCAGCAGCCGGACGGGGACAGGAGGGCAAGATACGCAGTATTTT,CASSRTGTGGQDTQYF
TRBJ2-7,NA,TRBV10-3,TRBD1,TGTGCCATCAGCGGACAGGTCTACGAGCAGTACTTC,CAISGQVYEQYF
TRBJ1-1,NA,TRBV20-1,NA,TGCAGTGCTATACCGCTGGGGGGAGGCGACACTGAAGCTTTCTTT,CSAIPLGGGDTEAFF
TRBJ2-1,many,TRBV5-6,NA,TGTGCCAGCAGCCCGGACCAATACAATGAGCAGTTCTTC,CASSPDQYNEQFF
TRBJ2-7,few,TRBV12-3/TRBV12-4,NA,TGTGCCAGCAGTCCAAGTGAAGAGCAGTACTTC,CASSPSEEQYF
TRBJ2-1,NA,TRBV6-1,NA,TGTGCCAGTAGTAGTCAGGCTAGCTTCGACGGTGAGCAGTTCTTC,CASSSQASFDGEQFF
TRBJ2-2,many,TRBV12-3/TRBV12-4,TRBD1,TGTGCCAGCGATTCCGGGACAGGGGTTCACCGGGAGCTGTTTTTT,CASDSGTGVHRELFF
TRBJ2-1,NA,TRBV7-3,NA,TGTGCCAGCAGCTCAAGGGGCCCCTACAATGAGCAGTTCTTC,CASSSRGPYNEQFF
TRBJ1-5,NA,TRBV2,NA,TGTGCCAGCAGCTCCCAGACGGGGGGTCCGCACACGCATTTT,CASSSQTGGPHTHF
TRBJ1-1,NA,TRBV20-1,TRBD1,TGCAGTGCTAGCTTCACAGGGGGGTATGAAGCTTTCTTT,CSASFTGGYEAFF
TRBJ2-7,once,TRBV7-3,NA,TGTGCCAGCAGTGTGGCCACCGCGGACTCGGAGCAGTACTTC,CASSVATADSEQYF
TRBJ1-1,once,TRBV24-1,NA,TGTGCCAGCAGTCTGAGGCGAAGCGAGGGCACTGAAGCTTACTTC,CASSLRRSEGTEAYF
TRBJ1-5,NA,TRBV24-1,TRBD1,TGTGCCACCGGGACAGGTCTCTCAACAGCCCAGCATTTT,CATGTGLSTAQHF
TRBJ2-7,NA,TRBV7-3,NA,TGTGCCAGCAGCTTAGAAGGGGTCAACGAGCAGTACTTC,CASSLEGVNEQYF
TRBJ2-3,NA,TRBV7-7,TRBD1,TGTGCCAGCAGCGCAGGGACAGGGGATACGCAGTATTTT,CASSAGTGDTQYF
TRBJ2-3,NA,TRBV9,NA,NA,CASSAGNYGYTFDF
TRBJ1-6,NA,TRBV5-1,TRBD1,TGCGCCAGCAGCTTGGGACAGGGGGCCTGTAATTCACCCCTCCACTTT,CASSLGQGACNSPLHF
TRBJ2-7,NA,TRBV20-1,TRBD1,TGCAGTGCTAGGGCCGGGACAGGGTTGTCCTACGAGCAGTACTTC,CSARAGTGLSYEQYF
TRBJ2-2,many,TRBV4-2,NA,TGTGCCAGCAGCCCGACCGAAACCTCAAACACCGGGGAGCTGTTTTTT,CASSPTETSNTGELFF
TRBJ1-2,NA,TRBV9,TRBD1,TGTGCCAGCAGCGCAGCGGGACAGGGCGACGAGCAGTTC,CASSAAGQGDEQF
TRBJ2-1,NA,TRBV20-1,NA,TGCAGTGCCAAGACTGGCGGGTGCGAACACAATGAGCAGTTCTTC,CSAKTGGCEHNEQFF
TRBJ2-1,NA,TRBV15,TRBD2,TGTGCCACCAGCAGCAGTCCTAGCGGGGGGCTGTGGAATGAGCAGTTCTTC,CATSSSPSGGLWNEQFF
TRBJ1-6,NA,TRBV2,NA,TGTGCCAGCAGGGACTTATCCGGTAATTCACCCCTCCACTTT,CASRDLSGNSPLHF
TRBJ1-5,NA,TRBV6-5,TRBD1,TGTGCCAGCAGCTGGACAGGGGTTTATAGCAATCAGCCCCAGCATTTT,CASSWTGVYSNQPQHF
TRBJ1-1,NA,TRBV5-1,NA,TGTGCCAGCAGTTTAGGCCAGGGCGCGGAGACTGAAGCTTTCTTT,CASSLGQGAETEAFF
TRBJ2-5,once,TRBV15,NA,TGTGCCACCAGCAGGGTTCCCGGGGAGGAGACCCAGTACTTC,CATSRVPGEETQYF
TRBJ2-1,once,TRBV24-1,NA,TGTGCCACCAGTGCCCAGGGCGAGGTCAATGAGCAGTTCTTC,CATSAQGEVNEQFF
TRBJ2-7,NA,TRBV12-5,TRBD2,TGTGCTAGTGGTCCCCCTAGCGGGGCCGACGAGCAGTACTTC,CASGPPSGADEQYF
TRBJ1-1,many,TRBV25-1,NA,TGTGCCGGATCCGGGACAGAAGCTTTCTTT,CAGSGTEAFF
TRBJ2-3,NA,TRBV9,NA,TGTGCCAGCAGCGAGTCCCGAACAGGACGAGAGACCCAGTATTTT,CASSESRTGRETQYF
TRBJ2-3,NA,TRBV12-3/TRBV12-4,TRBD1,TGTGCCAGCAGGCACCGGGACAGGGGAAAGGATACGCAGTATTTT,CASRHRDRGKDTQYF
TRBJ1-3,many,TRBV5-1,NA,TGCGCCAGCAGCCCAGGGAACTCTGGAAACACCATATATTTT,CASSPGNSGNTIYF
TRBJ2-5,NA,TRBV7-7,TRBD1,TGTGCTAGCAGCCCGACCCCGGAGTGTCGGGACAGCGATTTC,CASSPTPECRDSDF
TRBJ1-2,many,TRBV2,NA,TGTGCCAGCAGTGAGTATGGCTACACCTTC,CASSEYGYTF
TRBJ2-2,many,TRBV7-2,NA,TGTGCCACACATAGGGGGGGGACGGGAACCGGGGAGCTGTTTTTT,CATHRGGTGTGELFF
TRBJ1-1,few,TRBV30,NA,TGTGCCTGGAGTAATGTTGGACAAGGGGTAGGCACTGAAGCTTTCTTT,CAWSNVGQGVGTEAFF
TRBJ2-2,once,TRBV20-1,NA,TGCAGTGCTAGAGATCGCGATAGTAAGGACACCGGGGAGCTGTTTTTT,CSARDRDSKDTGELFF
TRBJ2-7,NA,TRBV6-2/TRBV6-3,TRBD2,TGTGCCAGCAGTAGGCGGGGGGACTCCTACGAGCAGTACTTC,CASSRRGDSYEQYF
TRBJ2-1,few,TRBV11-2,NA,TGTGCCAGCAGCTTCCCCCTCTTGAGCTCCTACAATGAGCAGTTCTTC,CASSFPLLSSYNEQFF
TRBJ2-5,few,TRBV20-1,NA,TGCAGTGCTAGAGATTCTTGGGCCAGCAATCAGCCCCAGTACTTC,CSARDSWASNQPQYF
TRBJ2-7,many,TRBV19,TRBD1,TGTGCCAGTAGTCCCCGGACAGGGATCAACGAGCAGTACTTC,CASSPRTGINEQYF